This T cell receptor (beta chain) derives from a study of blood T cell repertoires in COVID-19. On the study more broadly: PBMCs, B-cell-depleted T cells, or T cells were the source of the cDNA or gDNA that made up the material.

The CDR3 length is 15 residues. CDR1 is SEHNR and CDR2 is FQNEAQ in the germline V gene (reference sequence). V lost 5 bases to trimming and J lost 5 bases, with 18 bases between them. Some clones are missing from TCRdb's copy, which holds only in-frame ones; the method was immunoSEQ multiplex PCR. The repertoire has a few hundred thousand clones, about four fifths of them found once; the top ten carry approximately 1.8%. This receptor was taken from a man aged 25-45 years who had recovered from COVID-19. This chain uses TRBV7-9 with TRBJ1-2, with D possibly TRBD1 on 5 matching bases. The sequencing input was peripheral blood. CDR3 nucleotides: TGTGCCAGCAGCCCACCCCGGGCTGGGACTTATGGCTACACCTTC. This encodes CASSPPRAGTYGYTF.